This T cell receptor (beta chain) was identified in a study of control samples from healthy donors and cancer patients. The V gene end was trimmed by 6 bases and the J gene end by 10 bases; junction bases not matched to a gene: 14. Germline V gives CDR1 KGHSH, CDR2 LQKENI. The length of the CDR3 is 15 residues. Generated by immunoSEQ multiplex PCR, the TCRdb table keeps only in-frame clones and is missing some. The table lists 70,000 to 100,000 clones, approximately 88% of them singletons. Sequencing used blood. The receptor comes from a woman aged 55 to 70 in good health. J is TRBJ1-1 and V is TRBV18, with 10 bases identical to TRBD1. This CDR3 is CASSSQADRGPGAFF. The DNA for the CDR3 is TGTGCCAGCTCCTCCCAGGCCGACAGGGGGCCGGGAGCTTTCTTT. Drawing the rest from reference TRBV18 and TRBJ1-1, the complete variable domain is NAGVMQNPRHLVRRRGQEARLRCSPMKGHSHVYWYRQLPEEGLKFMVYLQKENIIDESGMPKERFSAEFPKEGPSILRIQQVVRGDSAAYFCASSSQADRGPGAFFGQGTRLTVV.